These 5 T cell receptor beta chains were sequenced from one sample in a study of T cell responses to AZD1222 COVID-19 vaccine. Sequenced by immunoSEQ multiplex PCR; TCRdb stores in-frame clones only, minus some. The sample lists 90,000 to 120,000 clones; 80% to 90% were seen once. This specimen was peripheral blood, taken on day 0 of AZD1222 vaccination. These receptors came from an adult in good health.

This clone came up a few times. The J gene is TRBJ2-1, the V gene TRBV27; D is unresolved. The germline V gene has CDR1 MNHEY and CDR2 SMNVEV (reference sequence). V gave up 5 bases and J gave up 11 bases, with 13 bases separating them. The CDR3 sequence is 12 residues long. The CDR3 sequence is CASSTTGSKQFF. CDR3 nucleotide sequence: TGTGCCAGCAGTACAACCGGGTCGAAGCAGTTCTTC.

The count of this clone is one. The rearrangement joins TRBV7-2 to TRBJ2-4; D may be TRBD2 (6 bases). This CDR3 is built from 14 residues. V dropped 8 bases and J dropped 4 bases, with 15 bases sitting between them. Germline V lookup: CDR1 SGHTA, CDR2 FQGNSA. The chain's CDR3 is CASWEEPLKNIQYF. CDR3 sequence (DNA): TGTGCCAGCTGGGAGGAGCCCCTAAAAAACATTCAGTACTTC.

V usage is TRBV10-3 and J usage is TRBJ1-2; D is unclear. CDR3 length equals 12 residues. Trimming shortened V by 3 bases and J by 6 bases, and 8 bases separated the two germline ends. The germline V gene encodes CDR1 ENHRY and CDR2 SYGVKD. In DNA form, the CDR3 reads TGTGCCATCAGTGAAAGGACCGATGGCTACACCTTC. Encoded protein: CAISERTDGYTF.

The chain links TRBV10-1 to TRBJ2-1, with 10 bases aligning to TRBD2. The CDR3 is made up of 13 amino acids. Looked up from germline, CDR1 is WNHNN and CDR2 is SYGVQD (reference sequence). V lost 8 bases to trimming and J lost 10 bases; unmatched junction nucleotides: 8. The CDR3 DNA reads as TGCGCCAGCGGGGGGACTAGCGCCCGGGAGCAGTTCTTC. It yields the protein CASGGTSAREQFF.

The CDR3 bases are TGTGCCAGCAGTTTACTAACTGCAACTAATGAAAAACTGTTTTTT. Its protein product is CASSLLTATNEKLFF. J is TRBJ1-4 and V is TRBV27; D call uncertain. From germline, CDR1 is MNHEY and CDR2 SMNVEV (reference sequence). The germline V and J ends were trimmed by 2 bases and 0 bases, with 7 bases remaining between them. The CDR3 has 15 amino acids.